This T cell receptor (beta chain) emerged from a study of control samples from healthy donors and cancer patients. The repertoire was sequenced with immunoSEQ multiplex PCR; TCRdb's copy has only in-frame clones and lacks some. Of 65,000 to 85,000 clones listed, around 86% are singletons. Looked up from germline, CDR1 is LGHNT and CDR2 is FRNRAP. The CDR3 is 18 residues long. With 0 bases removed from V and 0 bases from J, the gap between germline ends came to 15 bases. Source material: PBMCs. The genes are TRBV12-5 and TRBJ1-5, with a tentative D call TRBD1 (5 bases). The TCR sequence derives from a woman aged 50 to 65 with colorectal cancer. The CDR3 DNA reads TGTGCTAGTGGTTTGGTACGGCCAGGGCATTATAGCAATCAGCCCCAGCATTTT. It is translated as CASGLVRPGHYSNQPQHF.